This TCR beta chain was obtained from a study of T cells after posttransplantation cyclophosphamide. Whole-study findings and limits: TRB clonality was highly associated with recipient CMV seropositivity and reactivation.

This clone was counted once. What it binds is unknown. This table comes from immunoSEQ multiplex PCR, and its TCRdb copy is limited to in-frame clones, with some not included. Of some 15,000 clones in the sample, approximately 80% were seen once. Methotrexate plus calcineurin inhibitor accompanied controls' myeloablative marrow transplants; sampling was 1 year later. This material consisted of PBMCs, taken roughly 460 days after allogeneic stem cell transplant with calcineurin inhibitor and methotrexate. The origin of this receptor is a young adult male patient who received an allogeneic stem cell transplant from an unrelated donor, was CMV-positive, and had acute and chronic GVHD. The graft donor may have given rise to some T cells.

This chain's CDR3 is CASSLNAGGSANEKLFF. The CDR3 coding sequence is TGTGCCAGCAGCTTGAATGCAGGGGGCTCGGCTAATGAAAAACTGTTTTTT. V is TRBV5-6 and J is TRBJ1-4; 8 nucleotides line up with TRBD1. Germline CDR1 is SGHDT and CDR2 is YYEEEE. Trimming removed 1 base from V and 3 bases from J; junction bases left unmatched: 8. The length of the CDR3 is 17 residues.